The next 10 T cell receptor beta chains were all read from a single sample in a study of blood T cell repertoires in COVID-19. The method was immunoSEQ multiplex PCR; TCRdb's version includes in-frame clones alone and lacks a portion of them. The data hold around 300,000 clones, with roughly 89% observed a single time. The material sequenced was PBMCs or T cells enriched from blood (not recorded which). These receptors were obtained from a woman in her sixties who had recovered from COVID-19.

V and J are TRBV28 and TRBJ2-1; TRBD2 matches 12 bases. The V and J ends lost 6 bases and 2 bases, in that order; junction bases with no gene match: 5. The germline CDR1 and CDR2 sequences are MDHEN and SYDVKM. The CDR3 consists of 16 residues. The CDR3 loop is CASSQTSGSPYNEQFF. CDR3 nucleotide sequence: TGTGCCAGCAGCCAGACTAGCGGGAGTCCCTACAATGAGCAGTTCTTC.

The chain employs TRBV9 and TRBJ2-1, with 12 bases matching TRBD2. Germline assignment: CDR1 SGDLS and CDR2 YYNGEE. The junction had 13 bases not matched to a gene; V was cut back by 4 bases and J by 5 bases. The CDR3 is made up of 18 amino acids. CDR3 protein: CASSPTLTSSGGDNEQFF. CDR3 bases: TGTGCCAGCAGCCCCACTCTAACATCTAGCGGGGGGGACAATGAGCAGTTCTTC.

This chain links TRBV28 with TRBJ2-3, with D possibly being TRBD2 (5 bases). The CDR3 extends over 15 amino acids. Germline V gene data show CDR1 as MDHEN and CDR2 as SYDVKM. Trimming left V 5 bases short and J 5 bases short, with 17 bases between. CDR3 coding DNA: TGTGCCAGCAGTATACGGACTCTTGGCGGAGATACGCAGTATTTT. Translated, it gives CASSIRTLGGDTQYF.

This chain uses TRBV27 with TRBJ1-2, with D unclear. Germline loops: CDR1 MNHEY, CDR2 SMNVEV (reference sequence). The CDR3 spans 14 residues. The V gene lost 2 bases and the J gene lost 5 bases, with 12 bases spanning the gap. CDR3 protein: CASSLRPRAYGYTF. CDR3 coding DNA: TGTGCCAGCAGTTTACGGCCTAGAGCGTATGGCTACACCTTC.

This clone was seen once. The rearrangement links TRBV30 to TRBJ2-3; the match to TRBD2 covers 10 bases. This CDR3 contains 16 residues. Trimming removed 0 bases from V and 1 base from J; junction bases left unmatched: 4. CDR1 GTSNPN and CDR2 SVGIG come from the germline V gene (reference sequence). The CDR3 DNA follows: TGTGCCTGGAGTGTGGGGCTAGCGGGGGGCACAGATACGCAGTATTTT. Its translation: CAWSVGLAGGTDTQYF.

The chain couples TRBV5-5 to TRBJ1-2; tentative D call: TRBD1 (5 bases). The V end was cut by 2 bases, the J end by 8 bases, with 7 bases between. Germline loops: CDR1 SGHKS, CDR2 YYEKEE (reference sequence). There are 11 residues in the CDR3. The CDR3 protein is CASSLDSGYTF. CDR3 DNA: TGTGCCAGCAGCTTAGACAGCGGCTACACCTTC.

Here the CDR3 reads CASSVDSLGYEQYF. CDR3 in DNA: TGTGCCAGCAGCGTAGACAGCTTGGGCTACGAGCAGTACTTC. V gene TRBV9 combines with J gene TRBJ2-7, with unresolved D. The CDR3 is 14 amino acids. CDR1 is SGDLS and CDR2 is YYNGEE in the germline V gene. Trimming took off 0 bases at V and 3 bases at J, with 10 bases between the two ends.

The chain recombines TRBV11-2 with TRBJ2-3; D perhaps matches TRBD2 (5 bases). Germline V gene sequence: CDR1 SGHAT, CDR2 FQNNGV. The CDR3 spans 12 residues. Trimming left V 5 bases short and J 5 bases short, with 8 bases between. CDR3 DNA: TGTGCCAGCAGCCTCGGACTAGATACGCAGTATTTT. It encodes CASSLGLDTQYF.

The CDR3 loop is CASSFPRSSGNTIYF. CDR3 bases: TGTGCCAGCAGCTTTCCACGCAGCTCTGGAAACACCATATATTTT. The rearrangement links TRBV7-9 to TRBJ1-3; no clear D. Per the germline V gene, CDR1 is SEHNR and CDR2 is FQNEAQ (reference sequence). V lost 3 bases and J lost 0, with 9 bases in between. This CDR3 is 15 amino acids long.

The CDR3 loop is CASSQRAGAAYEQYF. The CDR3 DNA sequence: TGTGCCAGCAGCCAGAGAGCGGGAGCGGCCTACGAGCAGTACTTC. V usage is TRBV3-1 (or the pseudogene TRBV3-2) and J usage is TRBJ2-7; TRBD2 matches 8 bases. Per the germline V gene, CDR1 is LGHDT and CDR2 is YNNKEL (reference sequence). Trimming took 3 bases from V and 2 from J; bases not matched to a gene: 6. CDR3 length: 15 residues.